The 18 T cell receptor beta chains given below trace back to one sample, sequenced in a study of cytomegalovirus exposure and HLA in healthy donors. Method: immunoSEQ multiplex PCR; TCRdb's copy keeps in-frame clones and lacks some. The table has about 62,000 clones, 85% to 95% seen once. Sequencing was done on a sample of PBMCs. These receptors originate from a woman under 30 in good health and CMV-seropositive.

V gene TRBV2 combines with J gene TRBJ2-6, with D perhaps TRBD2 (6 bases). Germline CDR1 and CDR2: SNHLY and FYNNEI. The V end was cut by 10 bases, the J end by 0 bases, with 16 bases between. The CDR3 has 16 residues. CDR3 amino acids: CATKTAGSSGANVLTF. CDR3 in DNA: TGTGCCACCAAGACGGCGGGAAGCTCTGGGGCCAACGTCCTGACTTTC.

The chain recombines TRBV7-2 with TRBJ2-6; D ambiguous. The ends were cut back, 1 base at V and 3 bases at J, with 10 bases in the middle. Germline V gene lookup returns CDR1 SGHTA and CDR2 FQGNSA. This CDR3 is 16 amino acids long. This CDR3 reads CASSLVSGGGANVLTF. The CDR3 DNA reads TGTGCCAGCAGCTTAGTTTCCGGCGGTGGGGCCAACGTCCTGACTTTC.

The chain employs TRBV30 and TRBJ2-1; D may be TRBD1 (7 bases). The CDR3 length is 14 residues. CDR1 is GTSNPN, CDR2 SVGIG, per germline (reference sequence). Trimming shortened V by 5 bases and J by 2 bases, and 13 bases separated the two germline ends. The CDR3 nucleotides are TGTGCCTGGCAACGGAGGGGGCCCTACAATGAGCAGTTCTTC. Amino acid sequence: CAWQRRGPYNEQFF.

This chain joins TRBV19 and TRBJ1-1; D is unclear. The CDR3 covers 14 residues. Germline loops: CDR1 LNHDA, CDR2 SQIVND (reference sequence). Trimming stripped 3 bases from V and 0 bases from J, with 8 bases between. The CDR3 here is CASSIQAMNTEAFF. CDR3 nucleotides: TGTGCCAGTAGTATTCAGGCGATGAACACTGAAGCTTTCTTT. Complete variable domain (other parts from reference TRBV19 and TRBJ1-1): DGGITQSPKYLFRKEGQNVTLSCEQNLNHDAMYWYRQDPGQGLRLIYYSQIVNDFQKGDIAEGYSVSREKKESFPLTVTSAQKNPTAFYLCASSIQAMNTEAFFGQGTRLTVV.

The rearrangement joins TRBV7-2 to TRBJ2-2; D uncertain. This CDR3 has 16 amino acids. Germline assignment: CDR1 SGHTA and CDR2 FQGNSA. With 2 bases removed from V and 2 bases from J, the gap between germline ends came to 12 bases. CDR3 residues: CASSLLAPYNTGELFF. The CDR3 nucleotides are TGTGCCAGCAGCTTATTAGCCCCTTACAACACCGGGGAGCTGTTTTTT.

The chain links TRBV28 to TRBJ1-5; no firm D call. CDR1 and CDR2 (germline): MDHEN, SYDVKM. V was pared by 2 bases and J by 1 base, with 6 bases between. The CDR3 has 14 residues. The CDR3 DNA is TGTGCCAGCAGTTTAGGGCAGAGCAATCAGCCCCAGCATTTT. Its translation is CASSLGQSNQPQHF.

The chain combines TRBV6-5 with TRBJ2-4; a weak D match, TRBD2 (5 bases). The CDR3 contains 16 residues. Germline values: CDR1 MNHEY, CDR2 SVGAGI. Trimming removed 0 bases at V and 8 bases at J, with 17 bases between. The CDR3 region is CASSYSYPERGYIQYF. CDR3 DNA sequence: TGTGCCAGCAGTTACTCGTATCCTGAGCGCGGGTACATTCAGTACTTC.

The chain has TRBV11-1 and TRBJ1-3; no reliable D call. CDR1 and CDR2 from the germline V gene are SGHAT and FQDESV (reference sequence). The V gene lost 1 base and the J gene lost 2 bases, with 15 bases spanning the gap. The CDR3 runs to 17 residues. The CDR3 nucleotides read TGTGCCAGCAGCTTAGAGGCGCCGAGGGTACCTGGAAACACCATATATTTT. Its protein product is CASSLEAPRVPGNTIYF.

The chain has TRBV30 and TRBJ1-3; a weak D match, TRBD1 (6 bases). The CDR3 runs 14 residues. Trimming took off 3 bases at V and 4 bases at J, with 13 bases between the two ends. The germline CDR1 and CDR2 sequences are GTSNPN and SVGIG (reference sequence). CDR3 DNA sequence: TGTGCCTGGAGAGAGGGGGTTGGGGGAAACACCATATATTTT. Translation gives CAWREGVGGNTIYF.

CDR3 bases: TGTGCCAGTAGGGACGGGGCCTACGAGCAGTACTTC. The encoded protein is CASRDGAYEQYF. The chain combines TRBV19 with TRBJ2-7, with a tentative D call TRBD2 (5 bases). Trimming took off 6 bases at V and 2 bases at J, with 8 bases between the two ends. The germline CDR1 and CDR2 sequences are LNHDA and SQIVND (reference sequence). The CDR3 spans 12 residues.

The chain uses TRBV10-3 and TRBJ2-7; D is undetermined. The CDR3 extends over 15 amino acids. Germline CDR1 and CDR2: ENHRY and SYGVKD. V lost 5 bases and J lost 4, with 18 bases in between. DNA for the CDR3: TGTGCCATCAGTCCATTAGCCGCCCCCGCGTACGAGCAGTACTTC. Translating gives CAISPLAAPAYEQYF.

The chain couples TRBV6-6 to TRBJ2-5; D is possibly TRBD2 (6 bases). The germline CDR1 and CDR2 sequences are MNHNY and SVGAGI (reference sequence). The CDR3 is made up of 13 amino acids. V was pared by 8 bases and J by 5 bases, with 15 bases between. The CDR3 loop reads CASHLGGGETQYF. The CDR3 DNA is TGTGCCAGCCATCTCGGGGGAGGTGAGACCCAGTACTTC.

The chain carries TRBV18 and TRBJ2-2; D is unclear. The V end lost 3 bases, the J end lost 5 bases, and 10 bases lay between the germline ends. This CDR3 region has 14 residues. Germline-derived CDR1 and CDR2 are KGHSH and LQKENI. CDR3 sequence reads: CASSPLVQTGELFF. The CDR3 DNA reads TGTGCCAGCTCACCCCTAGTGCAAACCGGGGAGCTGTTTTTT.

The rearrangement joins TRBV7-2 to TRBJ2-3; 8 nucleotides match TRBD1. Germline-derived CDR1 and CDR2 are SGHTA and FQGNSA. The CDR3 is made up of 12 amino acids. V lost 5 bases to trimming and J lost 6 bases; unmatched junction nucleotides: 1. Written as DNA, the CDR3 is TGTGCCAGCAGCCGGACAGGGGATACGCAGTATTTT. This gives the protein CASSRTGDTQYF.

The chain joins TRBV29-1 to TRBJ2-1; 7 bases are shared with TRBD2. Per germline, CDR1 SQVTM and CDR2 ANQGSEA. J was trimmed by 7 bases and V by 4 bases; bases with no gene match: 7. This CDR3 has 13 residues. The CDR3 is CSVGRTRLNEQFF. The CDR3 DNA follows: TGCAGCGTTGGCAGGACTAGACTGAATGAGCAGTTCTTC.

J is TRBJ1-1 and V is TRBV18, with a possible D match to TRBD1 (5 bases). Trimming removed 3 bases from V and 4 bases from J, with 18 bases in between. The germline CDR1 and CDR2 sequences are KGHSH and LQKENI. CDR3 length: 16 amino acids. The CDR3 nucleotides read TGTGCCAGCTCACCGTTGGCATGGGGCGTAGGCACTGAAGCTTTCTTT. Its protein is CASSPLAWGVGTEAFF.

This sequence joins TRBV7-9 and TRBJ2-3, with TRBD1 matching over 7 bases. This CDR3 is 16 amino acids long. CDR1 SEHNR and CDR2 FQNEAQ come from the germline V gene (reference sequence). V trimming: 2 bases; J trimming: 2 bases; junction bases outside the gene matches: 7. The CDR3 sequence: CASSLITGAFTDTQYF. The CDR3 nucleotides are TGTGCCAGCAGCTTAATAACAGGGGCCTTCACAGATACGCAGTATTTT.

The chain couples TRBV28 to TRBJ2-7; 8 bases agree with TRBD1. This CDR3 has 14 residues. V lost 5 bases and J lost 2; bases outside the gene matches: 5. Germline V lookup: CDR1 MDHEN, CDR2 SYDVKM. CDR3 bases: TGTGCCAGCAGTACTCCGACAGGGGCCTACGAGCAGTACTTC. This translates into CASSTPTGAYEQYF.